This record concerns one T cell receptor beta chain sequence. This clone was found a few times. Which antigen it targets is not known. No much larger clone exists at a distance of one base, and base qualities are not known. This sample stems from a study of cytomegalovirus exposure and HLA in healthy donors (dated by TCRdb to 2016 to 2017). A note on the overall study: The 700 or so repertoires of the first cohort and the roughly 110 validation repertoires were produced on the same platform, according to a later analysis. The aim of the study was to test whether cataloging public T cell receptors could identify signatures of past pathogen exposure. Besides the first cohort of 500 to 700 subjects, a separate validation cohort made up of 120 different subjects was used. High-throughput TCR immunosequencing, statistical association of individual TCRs with disease status, and machine learning were combined to predict cytomegalovirus infection status. Results the study describes overall, beyond this receptor: It was suggested by the authors that the approach could potentially be generalized to other disease states and immunological phenotypes. The study gave a list of 150 to 200 TCR beta chains associated with cytomegalovirus. In vitro tests confirmed that a few of the cytomegalovirus-associated TCR beta chains recognize cytomegalovirus antigens. While some public TCRs were present in many individuals, most TCR sequences turned up only very rarely across donors. Cytomegalovirus status was reported to be diagnosed by the classifier with high specificity and sensitivity in both the original and validation cohorts. The validation cohort had no HLA typing available for a later analysis, so co-occurrence within that cohort was assessed over all 120 or so repertoires. A later analysis found that TCRs clustered in the first cohort also tended to co-occur in the roughly 110 validation repertoires, with approximately 94% of cluster scores above 0.

The cysteine opens and the phenylalanine closes a CDR3 of 13 amino acids. The kept DNA is CDR3 alone, 39 bases in frame from the first base. Sequences MGHDK (CDR1) and SYGVNS (CDR2) are obtained from the germline V gene. After removal of 4 bases from V and 5 bases from J, the junction retains 1 base not matched to a gene. Libraries were built with the immunoSEQ multiplex PCR assay. The published analysis was carried out like this. A statistical classification framework was developed to diagnose cytomegalovirus status using the catalog of TCR beta chain sequences. TCRdb took over this immuneACCESS table, retaining in-frame rearrangements with V and J assigned. Such tables are incomplete; in checked studies, under half of the missing clones stem from an unresolved V gene, and the remainder is unexplained. D and trimming come from the DNA, and the V and J calls and clone size come from that table. For this sample there are around 190,000 clones; approximately 81% appear just once. In total, the top ten clones hold 16% of the sample.

Donors formed part of the validation cohort, which comprised about 120 subjects and was distinct from the first cohort of under 800 subjects. The sample consisted of PBMCs. The chain employs TRBV25-1 and TRBJ1-2, and 10 bases in between align with TRBD1. This clonotype was obtained from a man between 18 and 29 years old in good health and CMV-seropositive. For the CDR3, the sequence is CASSAGQGYGYTF. The DNA sequence is given as TGTGCCAGCAGTGCGGGACAGGGGTATGGCTACACCTTC.